This T cell receptor (beta chain) is from a study of blood T cell repertoires in COVID-19. Turning to the study itself: Donors in the United States, Italy and Spain gave samples during acute or convalescent COVID-19. T cells, B-cell-depleted T cells, or PBMCs provided the cDNA or gDNA that served as material.

V lost 4 bases and J lost 4, with 7 bases in between. The length of the CDR3 is 12 residues. Germline assignment: CDR1 MGHDK and CDR2 SYGVNS. In the authors' workflow: Reference gene primer amplification gave nucleated cell count estimates. Clones were read by immunoSEQ multiplex PCR, and TCRdb kept only the in-frame ones, dropping some. Clone size and V and J calls were adopted from that table, with D and trimming inferred from the DNA. The table includes 110,000 to 150,000 clones, 75% to 90% detected once. The TCR comes from a woman between 55 and 75 years old with active COVID-19. Sequencing used peripheral blood. The rearrangement uses TRBV25-1 and TRBJ1-2, with unresolved D. CDR3 sequence (DNA): TGTGCCAGCAGTGTGTCTCGCTATGGCTACACCTTC. This codes for CASSVSRYGYTF.